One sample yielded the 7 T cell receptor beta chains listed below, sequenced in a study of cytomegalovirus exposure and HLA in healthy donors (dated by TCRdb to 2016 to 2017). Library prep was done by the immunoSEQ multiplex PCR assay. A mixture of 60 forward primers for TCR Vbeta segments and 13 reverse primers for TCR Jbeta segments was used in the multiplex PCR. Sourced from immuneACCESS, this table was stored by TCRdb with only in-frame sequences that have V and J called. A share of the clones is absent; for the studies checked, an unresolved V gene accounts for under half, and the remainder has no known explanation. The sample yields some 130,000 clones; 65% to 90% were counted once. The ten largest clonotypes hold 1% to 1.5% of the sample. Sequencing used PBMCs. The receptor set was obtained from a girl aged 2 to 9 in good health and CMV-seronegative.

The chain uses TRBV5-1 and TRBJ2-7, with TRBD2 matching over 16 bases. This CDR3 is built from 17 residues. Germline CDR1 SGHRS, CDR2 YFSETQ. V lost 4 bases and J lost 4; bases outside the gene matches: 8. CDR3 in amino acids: CASSKGTSGRVGYEQYF. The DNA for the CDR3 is TGCGCCAGCAGCAAAGGGACTAGCGGGAGGGTGGGATACGAGCAGTACTTC. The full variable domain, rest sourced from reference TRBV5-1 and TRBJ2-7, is KAGVTQTPRYLIKTRGQQVTLSCSPISGHRSVSWYQQTPGQGLQFLFEYFSETQRNKGNFPGRFSGRQFSNSRSEMNVSTLELGDSALYLCASSKGTSGRVGYEQYFGPGTRLTVT.

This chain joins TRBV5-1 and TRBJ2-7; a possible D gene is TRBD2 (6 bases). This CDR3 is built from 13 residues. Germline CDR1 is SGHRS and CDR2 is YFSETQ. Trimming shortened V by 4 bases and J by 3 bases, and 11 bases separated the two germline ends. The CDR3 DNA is TGCGCCAGCAGCCGGGGAGGCCTCTACGAGCAGTACTTC. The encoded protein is CASSRGGLYEQYF.

CDR3 nucleotide sequence: TGTGCCAGCACTTCGACCGGGACTGGGTTGTACGAGCAGTACTTC. It specifies CASTSTGTGLYEQYF. J is TRBJ2-7 and V is TRBV6-5; TRBD2 might be the D (6 bases). CDR1 is MNHEY and CDR2 is SVGAGI in the germline V gene. With 7 bases removed from V and 4 bases from J, the gap between germline ends came to 20 bases. CDR3 length equals 15 residues.

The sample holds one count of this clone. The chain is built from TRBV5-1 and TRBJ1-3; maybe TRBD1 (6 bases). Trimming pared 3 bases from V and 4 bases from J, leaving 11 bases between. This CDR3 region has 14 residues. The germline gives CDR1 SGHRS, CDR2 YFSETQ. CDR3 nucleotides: TGCGCCAGCAGCTATGGGACAACAGGAAACACCATATATTTT. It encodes CASSYGTTGNTIYF.

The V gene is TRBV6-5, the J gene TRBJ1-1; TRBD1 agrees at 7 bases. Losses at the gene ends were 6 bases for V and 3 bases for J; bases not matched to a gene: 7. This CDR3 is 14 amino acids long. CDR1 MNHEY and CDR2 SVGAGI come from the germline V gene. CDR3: CASRGGQRDTEAFF. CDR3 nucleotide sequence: TGTGCCAGCAGGGGGGGACAGCGGGACACTGAAGCTTTCTTT.

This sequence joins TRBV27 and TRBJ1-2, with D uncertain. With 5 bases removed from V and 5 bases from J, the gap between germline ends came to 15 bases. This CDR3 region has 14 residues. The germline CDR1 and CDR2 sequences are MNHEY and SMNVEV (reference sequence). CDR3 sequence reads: CASSPRGETYGYTF. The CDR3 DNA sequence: TGTGCCAGCAGTCCTCGCGGCGAAACGTATGGCTACACCTTC.

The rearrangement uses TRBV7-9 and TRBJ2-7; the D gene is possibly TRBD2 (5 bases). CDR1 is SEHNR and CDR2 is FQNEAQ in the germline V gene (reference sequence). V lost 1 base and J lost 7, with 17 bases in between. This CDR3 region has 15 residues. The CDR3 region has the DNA TGTGCCAGCAGCTTAGGGGTCGGACGAACGGGAGAGCAGTACTTC. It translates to CASSLGVGRTGEQYF.